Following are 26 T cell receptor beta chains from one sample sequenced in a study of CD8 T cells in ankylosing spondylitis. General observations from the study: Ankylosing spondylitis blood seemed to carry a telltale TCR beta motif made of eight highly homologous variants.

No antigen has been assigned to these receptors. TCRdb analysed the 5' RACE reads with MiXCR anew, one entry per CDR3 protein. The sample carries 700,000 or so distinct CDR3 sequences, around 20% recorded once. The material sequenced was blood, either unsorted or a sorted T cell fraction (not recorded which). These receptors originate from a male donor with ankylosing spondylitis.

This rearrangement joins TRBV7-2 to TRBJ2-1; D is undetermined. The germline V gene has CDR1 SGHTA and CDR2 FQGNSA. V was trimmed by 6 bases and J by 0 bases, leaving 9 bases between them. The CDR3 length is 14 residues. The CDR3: CASSLMTSYNEQFF. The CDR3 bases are TGTGCCAGCAGTCTTATGACCTCCTACAATGAGCAGTTCTTC. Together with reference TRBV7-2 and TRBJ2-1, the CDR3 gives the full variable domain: GAGVSQSPSNKVTEKGKDVELRCDPISGHTALYWYRQSLGQGLEFLIYFQGNSAPDKSGLPSDRFSAERTGGSVSTLTIQRTQQEDSAVYLCASSLMTSYNEQFFGPGTRLTVL.

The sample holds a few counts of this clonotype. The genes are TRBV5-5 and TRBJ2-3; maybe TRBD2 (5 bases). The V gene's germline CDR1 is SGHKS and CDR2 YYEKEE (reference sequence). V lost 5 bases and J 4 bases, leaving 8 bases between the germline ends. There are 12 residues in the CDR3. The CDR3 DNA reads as TGTGCCAGCAGGATACTAGCAGATACGCAGTATTTT. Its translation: CASRILADTQYF.

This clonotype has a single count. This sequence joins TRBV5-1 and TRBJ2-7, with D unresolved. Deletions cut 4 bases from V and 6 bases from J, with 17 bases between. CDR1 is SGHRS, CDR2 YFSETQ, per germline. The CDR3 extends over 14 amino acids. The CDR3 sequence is CASSPGRPLGEQYF. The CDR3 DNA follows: TGCGCCAGCAGCCCTGGGCGGCCCTTAGGCGAGCAGTACTTC.

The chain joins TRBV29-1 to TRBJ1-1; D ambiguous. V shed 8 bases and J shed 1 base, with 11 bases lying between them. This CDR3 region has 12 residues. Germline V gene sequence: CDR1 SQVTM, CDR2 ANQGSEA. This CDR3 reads CSPSARNTEAFF. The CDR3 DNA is TGCAGCCCCTCTGCCAGGAACACTGAAGCTTTCTTT.

CDR3 sequence (DNA): TGCAGCGTTGAGGACAGGGGGCCAGTCTATGGCTACACCTTC. It codes for CSVEDRGPVYGYTF. This chain joins TRBV29-1 and TRBJ1-2, with 11 bases that match TRBD1. Germline trimming cut 3 bases from V and 4 bases from J; bases unmatched to any gene: 4. CDR3 length: 14 residues. Per germline, CDR1 SQVTM and CDR2 ANQGSEA.

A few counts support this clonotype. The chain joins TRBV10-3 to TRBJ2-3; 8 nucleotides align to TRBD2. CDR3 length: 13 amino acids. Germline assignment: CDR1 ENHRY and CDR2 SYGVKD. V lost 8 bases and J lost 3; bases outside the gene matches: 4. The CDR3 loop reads CAIAGGGTDTQYF. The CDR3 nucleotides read TGTGCCATCGCGGGGGGAGGAACAGATACGCAGTATTTT.

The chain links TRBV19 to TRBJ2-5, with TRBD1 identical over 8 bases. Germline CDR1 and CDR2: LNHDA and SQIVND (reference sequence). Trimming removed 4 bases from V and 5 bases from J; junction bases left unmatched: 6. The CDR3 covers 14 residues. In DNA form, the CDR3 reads TGTGCCAGTAGTAGTTTGACAGGGGTGGAGACCCAGTACTTC. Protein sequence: CASSSLTGVETQYF.

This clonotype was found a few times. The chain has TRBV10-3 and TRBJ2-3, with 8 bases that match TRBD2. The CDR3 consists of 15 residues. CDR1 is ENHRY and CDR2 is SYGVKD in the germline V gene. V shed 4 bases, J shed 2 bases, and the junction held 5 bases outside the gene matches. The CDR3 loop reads CAISGSGLVTDTQYF. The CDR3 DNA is TGTGCCATCAGTGGATCGGGACTAGTCACAGATACGCAGTATTTT.

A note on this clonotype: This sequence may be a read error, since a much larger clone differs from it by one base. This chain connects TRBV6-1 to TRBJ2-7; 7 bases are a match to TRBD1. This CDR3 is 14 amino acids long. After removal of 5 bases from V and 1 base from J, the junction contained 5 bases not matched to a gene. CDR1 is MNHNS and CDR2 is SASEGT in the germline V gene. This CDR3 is CASSTPGQSYEQYF. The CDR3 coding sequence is TGTGCCAGCAGTACCCCGGGACAGTCCTACGAGCAGTACTTC.

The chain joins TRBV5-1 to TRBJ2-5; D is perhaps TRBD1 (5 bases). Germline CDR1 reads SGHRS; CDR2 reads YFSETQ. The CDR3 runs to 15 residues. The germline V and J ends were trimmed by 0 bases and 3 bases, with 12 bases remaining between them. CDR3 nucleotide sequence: TGCGCCAGCAGCTTGGCTGTTGGCAGGGAAGAGACCCAGTACTTC. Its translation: CASSLAVGREETQYF.

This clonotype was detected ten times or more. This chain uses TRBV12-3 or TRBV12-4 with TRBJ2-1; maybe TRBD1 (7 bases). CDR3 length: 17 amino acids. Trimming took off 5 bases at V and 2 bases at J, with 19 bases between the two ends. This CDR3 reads CASSTNLGGGPYNEQFF. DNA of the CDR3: TGTGCCAGCAGTACCAACCTCGGAGGGGGCCCCTACAATGAGCAGTTCTTC.

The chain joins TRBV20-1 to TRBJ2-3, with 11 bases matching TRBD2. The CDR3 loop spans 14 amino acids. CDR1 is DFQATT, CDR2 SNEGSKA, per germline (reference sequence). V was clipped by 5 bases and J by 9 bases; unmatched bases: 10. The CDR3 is CSAGGLAGGGTQYF. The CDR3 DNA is TGCAGTGCTGGCGGCCTAGCGGGGGGCGGAACGCAGTATTTT.

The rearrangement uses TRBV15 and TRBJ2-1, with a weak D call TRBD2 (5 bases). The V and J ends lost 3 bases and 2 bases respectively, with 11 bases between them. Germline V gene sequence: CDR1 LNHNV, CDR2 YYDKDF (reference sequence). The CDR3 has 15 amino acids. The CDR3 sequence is CATSRPGKTYNEQFF. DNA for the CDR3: TGTGCCACCAGCAGGCCGGGAAAGACCTACAATGAGCAGTTCTTC.

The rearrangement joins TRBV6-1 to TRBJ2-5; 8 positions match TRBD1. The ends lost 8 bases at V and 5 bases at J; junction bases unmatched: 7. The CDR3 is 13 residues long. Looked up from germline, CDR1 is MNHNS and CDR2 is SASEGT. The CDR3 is CASSRGLGETQYF. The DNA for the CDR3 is TGTGCCAGCTCCAGGGGGCTGGGGGAGACCCAGTACTTC.

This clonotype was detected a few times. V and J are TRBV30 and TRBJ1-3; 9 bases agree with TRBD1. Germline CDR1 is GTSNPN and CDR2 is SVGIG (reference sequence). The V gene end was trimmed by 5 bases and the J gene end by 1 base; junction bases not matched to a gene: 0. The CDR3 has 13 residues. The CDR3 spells CAWDRGSGNTIYF. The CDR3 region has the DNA TGTGCCTGGGACAGGGGGTCTGGAAACACCATATATTTT.

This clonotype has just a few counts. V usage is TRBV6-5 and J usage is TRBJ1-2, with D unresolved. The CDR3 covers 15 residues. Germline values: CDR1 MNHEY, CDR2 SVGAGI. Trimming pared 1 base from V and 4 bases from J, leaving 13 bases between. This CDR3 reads CASSYLASGIYGYTF. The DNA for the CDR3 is TGTGCCAGCAGTTACTTGGCCTCCGGCATCTATGGCTACACCTTC.

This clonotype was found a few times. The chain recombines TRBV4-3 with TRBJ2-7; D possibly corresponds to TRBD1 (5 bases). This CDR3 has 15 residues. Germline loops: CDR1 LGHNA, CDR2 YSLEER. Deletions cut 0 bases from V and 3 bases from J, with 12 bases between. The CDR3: CASSQDSGLVYEQYF. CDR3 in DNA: TGCGCCAGCAGCCAAGACTCAGGGTTAGTCTACGAGCAGTACTTC.

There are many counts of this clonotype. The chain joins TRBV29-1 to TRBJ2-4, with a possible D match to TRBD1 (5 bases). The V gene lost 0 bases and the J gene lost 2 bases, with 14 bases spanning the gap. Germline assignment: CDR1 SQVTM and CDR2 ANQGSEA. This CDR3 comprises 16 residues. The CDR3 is CSVEDPAVGPKNIQYF. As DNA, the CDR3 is TGCAGCGTTGAAGATCCTGCCGTGGGGCCCAAAAACATTCAGTACTTC. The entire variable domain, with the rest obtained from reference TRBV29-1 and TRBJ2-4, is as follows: SAVISQKPSRDICQRGTSLTIQCQVDSQVTMMFWYRQQPGQSLTLIATANQGSEATYESGFVIDKFPISRPNLTFSTLTVSNMSPEDSSIYLCSVEDPAVGPKNIQYFGAGTRLSVL.

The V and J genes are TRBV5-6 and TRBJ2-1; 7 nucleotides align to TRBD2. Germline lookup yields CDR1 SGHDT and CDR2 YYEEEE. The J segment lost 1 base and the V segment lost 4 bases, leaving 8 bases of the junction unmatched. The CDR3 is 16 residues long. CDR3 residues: CASSHLADPSYNEQFF. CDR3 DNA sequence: TGTGCCAGCAGCCATCTAGCGGATCCTTCCTACAATGAGCAGTTCTTC.

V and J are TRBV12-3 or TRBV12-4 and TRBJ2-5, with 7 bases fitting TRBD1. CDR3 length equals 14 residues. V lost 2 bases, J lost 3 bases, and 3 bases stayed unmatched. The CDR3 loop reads CASSLWTGKETQYF. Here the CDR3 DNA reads TGTGCCAGCAGTTTATGGACAGGCAAAGAGACCCAGTACTTC.

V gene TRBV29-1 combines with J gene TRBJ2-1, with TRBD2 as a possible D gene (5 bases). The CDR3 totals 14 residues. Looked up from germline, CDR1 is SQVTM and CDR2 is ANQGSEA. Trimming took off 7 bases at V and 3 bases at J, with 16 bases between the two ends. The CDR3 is CSAPGLAFYNEQFF. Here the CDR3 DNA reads TGCAGCGCCCCTGGTCTAGCATTCTACAATGAGCAGTTCTTC.

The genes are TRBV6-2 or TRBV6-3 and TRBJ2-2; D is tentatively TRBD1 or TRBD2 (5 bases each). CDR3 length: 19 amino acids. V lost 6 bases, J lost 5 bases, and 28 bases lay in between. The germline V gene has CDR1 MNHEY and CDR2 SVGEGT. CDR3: CASSNEEPGPKAETGELFF. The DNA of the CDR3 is TGTGCCAGCAGCAACGAGGAACCGGGGCCGAAGGCGGAGACCGGGGAGCTGTTTTTT.

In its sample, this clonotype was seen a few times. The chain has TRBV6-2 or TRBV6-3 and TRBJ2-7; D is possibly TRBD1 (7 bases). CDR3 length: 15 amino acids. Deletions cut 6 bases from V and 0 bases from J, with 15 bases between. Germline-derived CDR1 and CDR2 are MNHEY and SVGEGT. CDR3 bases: TGTGCCAGCAGACGTCAGGGGGGTAGCTCCTACGAGCAGTACTTC. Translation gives CASRRQGGSSYEQYF.

The CDR3 sequence is CAISDYEGTDTQYF. CDR3 nucleotides: TGTGCCATCAGCGACTATGAGGGGACAGATACGCAGTATTTT. The chain uses TRBV10-3 and TRBJ2-3; tentatively, D is TRBD1 or TRBD2 (5 bases each). CDR3 size: 14 residues. Per germline, CDR1 ENHRY and CDR2 SYGVKD. Trimming took off 6 bases at V and 3 bases at J, with 13 bases between the two ends.

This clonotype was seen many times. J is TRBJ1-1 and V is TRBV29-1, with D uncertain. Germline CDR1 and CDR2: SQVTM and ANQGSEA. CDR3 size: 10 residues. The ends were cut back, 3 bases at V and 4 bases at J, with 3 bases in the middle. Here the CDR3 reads CSVEGTEAFF. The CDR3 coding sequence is TGCAGCGTTGAGGGCACTGAAGCTTTCTTT.

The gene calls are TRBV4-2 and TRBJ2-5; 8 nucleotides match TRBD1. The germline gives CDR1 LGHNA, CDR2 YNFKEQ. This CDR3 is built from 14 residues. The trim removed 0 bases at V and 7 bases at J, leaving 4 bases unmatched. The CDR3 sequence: CASSQDRGPGTQYF. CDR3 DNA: TGTGCCAGCAGCCAAGACAGGGGGCCAGGGACCCAGTACTTC.